These 23 T cell receptor beta chains came from one sample sequenced in a study of control samples from healthy donors and cancer patients. The table came from immunoSEQ multiplex PCR; TCRdb's copy has only in-frame clones and leaves some out. The sample holds 150,000 to 200,000 clones, approximately 94% seen once. Source material: blood. These receptors all come from a woman aged 18-29 years in good health.

As regards this clone: Distinct nucleotide sequences in the sample also encode this CDR3. The chain recombines TRBV2 with TRBJ1-1, with no clear D. Germline CDR1 reads SNHLY; CDR2 reads FYNNEI. V was pared by 6 bases and J by 2 bases, with 10 bases between. This CDR3 is built from 13 residues. The CDR3 is CASSEEGNTEAFF. The DNA for the CDR3 is TGTGCCAGCAGCGAGGAGGGCAACACTGAAGCTTTCTTT.

V gene TRBV5-8 combines with J gene TRBJ1-1; the D is unclear. Germline V lookup: CDR1 SGHTS, CDR2 YDEGEE. CDR3 length equals 12 residues. The V end lost 4 bases, the J end lost 4 bases, and 8 bases lay between the germline ends. The CDR3 reads CASSRTRTEAFF. CDR3 nucleotide sequence: TGTGCCAGCAGCCGAACGCGCACTGAAGCTTTCTTT.

The V and J genes are TRBV12-5 and TRBJ2-6; D gene ambiguous. The CDR3 totals 18 residues. Germline lookup yields CDR1 LGHNT and CDR2 FRNRAP. The V end was cut by 1 base, the J end by 0 bases, with 13 bases between. The CDR3 DNA follows: TGTGCTAGTGGTTTGGACTATCCGGCGAGCTCTGGGGCCAACGTCCTGACTTTC. Encoded protein: CASGLDYPASSGANVLTF.

The rearrangement links TRBV2 to TRBJ1-1, with D possibly being TRBD1 (5 bases). Germline-derived CDR1 and CDR2 are SNHLY and FYNNEI. The CDR3 is made up of 12 amino acids. V was trimmed by 6 bases and J by 1 base, leaving 6 bases between them. CDR3 sequence reads: CASRGPNTEAFF. For the CDR3, the DNA is TGTGCCAGCAGGGGACCGAACACTGAAGCTTTCTTT.

This rearrangement joins TRBV13 to TRBJ2-3, with D tentatively TRBD1 (6 bases). This CDR3 region has 14 residues. The germline gives CDR1 PRHDT, CDR2 FYEKMQ (reference sequence). V lost 3 bases, J lost 3 bases, and 10 bases lay in between. CDR3 nucleotide sequence: TGTGCCAGCAGCTTTCGGACAGTTACAGATACGCAGTATTTT. Translation: CASSFRTVTDTQYF.

The chain carries TRBV27 and TRBJ1-4; 7 bases map to TRBD1. The CDR3 is made up of 14 amino acids. V dropped 6 bases and J dropped 7; count of bases not matched to a gene: 8. Germline values: CDR1 MNHEY, CDR2 SMNVEV (reference sequence). The CDR3 here is CASSQHRDSEKLFF. DNA for the CDR3: TGTGCCAGCAGCCAACACCGGGACAGTGAAAAACTGTTTTTT.

The rearrangement joins TRBV6-2 or TRBV6-3 to TRBJ1-2; D might be TRBD1 (5 bases). The CDR3 contains 15 residues. Germline V CDR1 and CDR2: MNHEY, SVGEGT. The V end lost 0 bases, the J end lost 2 bases, and 10 bases lay between the germline ends. The CDR3 protein is CASSYSMSGNYGYTF. CDR3 coding DNA: TGTGCCAGCAGTTACTCGATGTCAGGGAACTATGGCTACACCTTC.

V gene TRBV11-2 combines with J gene TRBJ1-1; maybe TRBD1 (6 bases). The CDR3 has 13 amino acids. CDR1 and CDR2 from the germline V gene are SGHAT and FQNNGV. Trimming cost V 3 bases and J 6 bases, with 11 bases left between them. This CDR3 reads CASSFWGASEAFF. The CDR3 coding sequence is TGTGCCAGCAGCTTTTGGGGGGCCTCTGAAGCTTTCTTT.

Points on this clone: A read error may produce the germline difference seen at one junction end. The J gene is TRBJ2-7, the V gene TRBV7-2, with 7 bases lining up with TRBD2. The length of the CDR3 is 13 residues. Germline V lookup: CDR1 SGHTA, CDR2 FQGNSA. CDR3 region: CASSLAAPYEQYF. CDR3 bases: TGTGCCAGCAGCCTAGCGGCTCCTTACGAGCAGTACTTC.

The genes are TRBV29-1 and TRBJ1-1; no clear D gene. The CDR3 loop spans 11 amino acids. CDR1 SQVTM and CDR2 ANQGSEA come from the germline V gene. Trimming removed 5 bases from V and 1 base from J, with 5 bases in between. The CDR3 nucleotides read TGCAGCGTTTCTAGGAACACTGAAGCTTTCTTT. It codes for CSVSRNTEAFF.

The chain is built from TRBV7-9 and TRBJ2-6; D is unresolved. Looked up from germline, CDR1 is SEHNR and CDR2 is FQNEAQ (reference sequence). The CDR3 has 16 residues. Trimming pared 0 bases from V and 0 bases from J, leaving 6 bases between. The CDR3 sequence: CASSLAGFSGANVLTF. CDR3 nucleotide sequence: TGTGCCAGCAGCTTAGCCGGGTTCTCTGGGGCCAACGTCCTGACTTTC.

This rearrangement joins TRBV4-1 to TRBJ2-2; no clear D gene. V lost 4 bases and J lost 4, with 13 bases in between. The germline V gene has CDR1 MGHRA and CDR2 YSYEKL. CDR3 length: 15 residues. This CDR3 reads CASSPDPFPTGELFF. CDR3 coding DNA: TGCGCCAGCAGCCCGGACCCTTTCCCCACCGGGGAGCTGTTTTTT.

The chain employs TRBV2 and TRBJ1-1, with 11 bases identical to TRBD1. Per the germline V gene, CDR1 is SNHLY and CDR2 is FYNNEI. The CDR3 consists of 14 residues. V shed 6 bases and J 3 bases; nucleotides not matched to a gene: 3. CDR3 region: CASSGQGAYTEAFF. CDR3 DNA: TGTGCCAGCAGCGGACAGGGGGCCTACACTGAAGCTTTCTTT.

The chain has TRBV14 and TRBJ1-3; D might be TRBD1 (5 bases). The CDR3 is 15 residues long. The V end was cut by 2 bases, the J end by 1 base, with 9 bases between. The germline CDR1 and CDR2 sequences are SGHDN and FVKESK. The CDR3 sequence is CASSQLEGSGNTIYF. CDR3 DNA sequence: TGTGCCAGCAGCCAACTCGAGGGGTCTGGAAACACCATATATTTT.

The chain joins TRBV2 to TRBJ2-2; D is unresolved. CDR3 length equals 15 residues. Germline V CDR1 and CDR2: SNHLY, FYNNEI. V was trimmed by 8 bases and J by 3 bases, leaving 16 bases between them. The CDR3 nucleotides are TGTGCCAGCCGCTACGAACGGGCTGACACCGGGGAGCTGTTTTTT. This translates into CASRYERADTGELFF.

This chain joins TRBV24-1 and TRBJ2-2; tentative D call: TRBD1 (5 bases). V was trimmed by 5 bases and J by 3 bases, leaving 12 bases between them. The CDR3 has 15 residues. Germline V gene lookup returns CDR1 KGHDR and CDR2 SFDVKD. CDR3 protein: CATSGKGADTGELFF. CDR3 bases: TGTGCCACCAGTGGAAAAGGGGCTGACACCGGGGAGCTGTTTTTT.

The gene calls are TRBV27 and TRBJ1-2, with 8 bases fitting TRBD1. Germline loops: CDR1 MNHEY, CDR2 SMNVEV (reference sequence). The junction had 19 bases not matched to a gene; V was cut back by 7 bases and J by 3 bases. The CDR3 is made up of 18 amino acids. CDR3 residues: CASMEVGLQGARDYGYTF. In DNA, the CDR3 is TGTGCCAGCATGGAAGTTGGCCTGCAGGGGGCGCGGGACTATGGCTACACCTTC.

This chain links TRBV29-1 with TRBJ1-3; D is undetermined. The CDR3 contains 11 residues. Germline values: CDR1 SQVTM, CDR2 ANQGSEA. The V and J ends lost 5 bases and 4 bases respectively, with 6 bases between them. CDR3 in DNA: TGCAGCGTTCGCCGGGGAAACACCATATATTTT. Translating gives CSVRRGNTIYF.

The rearrangement uses TRBV19 and TRBJ1-1; 8 bases line up with TRBD1. Germline V CDR1 and CDR2: LNHDA, SQIVND (reference sequence). This CDR3 is 17 amino acids long. After removal of 7 bases from V and 2 bases from J, the junction contained 15 bases not matched to a gene. In nucleotides, the CDR3 is TGTGCCAGTACTATGGGGGCAGGGGGCCTTATAAACACTGAAGCTTTCTTT. Translated: CASTMGAGGLINTEAFF.

This chain links TRBV19 with TRBJ2-5; D is ambiguous. The CDR3 is made up of 13 amino acids. Germline CDR1 reads LNHDA; CDR2 reads SQIVND (reference sequence). The V end was cut by 3 bases, the J end by 2 bases, with 7 bases between. The CDR3 spells CASSISLQETQYF. The CDR3 DNA follows: TGTGCCAGTAGTATCAGCCTACAAGAGACCCAGTACTTC. Full variable domain (missing parts from reference TRBV19 and TRBJ2-5): DGGITQSPKYLFRKEGQNVTLSCEQNLNHDAMYWYRQDPGQGLRLIYYSQIVNDFQKGDIAEGYSVSREKKESFPLTVTSAQKNPTAFYLCASSISLQETQYFGPGTRLLVL.

The chain is built from TRBV5-1 and TRBJ2-2; 9 positions agree with TRBD1. The germline CDR1 and CDR2 sequences are SGHRS and YFSETQ. The junction had 17 bases not matched to a gene; V was cut back by 3 bases and J by 2 bases. CDR3 length: 20 amino acids. For the CDR3, the DNA is TGCGCCAGCAGCTACTTTACTTACAGGGGGCCGAATTTAAACACCGGGGAGCTGTTTTTT. It is translated as CASSYFTYRGPNLNTGELFF.

A few counts support this clone. The genes are TRBV4-3 and TRBJ1-5; D unresolved. Trimming took 0 bases from V and 7 from J, leaving 7 bases between them. The germline CDR1 and CDR2 sequences are LGHNA and YSLEER. The CDR3 is made up of 13 amino acids. The CDR3 loop reads CASSQDSGQPQHF. The CDR3 bases are TGCGCCAGCAGCCAAGACTCGGGGCAGCCCCAGCATTTT.

The chain employs TRBV2 and TRBJ1-2, with a weak D call TRBD1 (5 bases). Trimming stripped 8 bases from V and 6 bases from J, with 19 bases between. The CDR3 loop spans 14 amino acids. Germline V gene lookup returns CDR1 SNHLY and CDR2 FYNNEI. CDR3 coding DNA: TGTGCCAGCTGGGAGGACATCCTAGGAGATGGCTACACCTTC. Translating it yields CASWEDILGDGYTF.